These 20 T cell receptor beta chains came from one sample sequenced in a study of blood T cell repertoires in COVID-19. The method was immunoSEQ multiplex PCR; TCRdb's version includes in-frame clones alone and lacks a portion of them. The sample lists 100,000 to 150,000 clones; 70% to 90% were seen once. Source material: peripheral blood. Receptor source: an elderly woman with acute or convalescent COVID-19.

J is TRBJ2-7 and V is TRBV6-1; D is uncertain. Trimming removed 0 bases at V and 2 bases at J, with 17 bases between. The CDR3 sequence is 17 residues long. Germline CDR1 reads MNHNS; CDR2 reads SASEGT. The CDR3, as DNA: TGTGCCAGCAGTGAAGCGGGTATCGTCAGGCTAACCTACGAGCAGTACTTC. Translated, it gives CASSEAGIVRLTYEQYF.

The chain combines TRBV7-3 with TRBJ2-2, with TRBD1 matching 9 bases. The CDR3 runs to 16 residues. V gave up 6 bases and J gave up 4 bases; unmatched junction bases: 9. Per the germline V gene, CDR1 is SGHTA and CDR2 is FQGTGA. CDR3 region: CASSYPGQGATGELFF. CDR3 in DNA: TGTGCCAGCAGTTACCCGGGACAGGGTGCCACCGGGGAGCTGTTTTTT.

This clone was detected once. The chain combines TRBV18 with TRBJ2-7; TRBD1 matches 10 bases. Germline trimming cut 4 bases from V and 5 bases from J; bases unmatched to any gene: 8. Looked up from germline, CDR1 is KGHSH and CDR2 is LQKENI. The CDR3 contains 15 residues. The CDR3 coding sequence is TGTGCCAGCTCACGATCCGGGACAGGGGTGGACGAGCAGTACTTC. It codes for CASSRSGTGVDEQYF.

This clone appeared a single time. The chain couples TRBV20-1 to TRBJ1-3; D may be TRBD1 (6 bases). Trimming shortened V by 5 bases and J by 6 bases, and 8 bases separated the two germline ends. This CDR3 is built from 11 residues. Germline V gives CDR1 DFQATT, CDR2 SNEGSKA (reference sequence). CDR3 coding DNA: TGCAGTGCTCACAGGGAAAACACCATATATTTT. Amino acids: CSAHRENTIYF.

This chain connects TRBV12-1 to TRBJ2-5; the D call in the table, TRBD2, was not verified against the DNA. TRBV12-1 is tagged as a pseudogene. The CDR3 spans 13 residues. This chain's CDR3 is CASRAGDGETQYF. The CDR3, as DNA: TGTGCCAGCAGGGCCGGGGATGGGGAGACCCAGTACTTC.

The chain recombines TRBV18 with TRBJ2-5; the D gene is possibly TRBD2 (5 bases). The CDR3 contains 11 residues. The germline CDR1 and CDR2 sequences are KGHSH and LQKENI. The germline V and J ends were trimmed by 3 bases and 7 bases, with 6 bases remaining between them. The CDR3 spells CASSPGVTQYF. As DNA, the CDR3 is TGTGCCAGCTCACCCGGGGTGACCCAGTACTTC.

This clone was seen once. The chain carries TRBV5-4 and TRBJ1-2; tentative D call: TRBD1 (5 bases). V was clipped by 0 bases and J by 8 bases, with 17 bases between them. Germline CDR1 and CDR2: SGHNT and YYREEE (reference sequence). This CDR3 comprises 15 residues. The CDR3 region has the DNA TGTGCCAGCAGCTTGGAGGGGCCAGAATTGGAAGGCTACACCTTC. Its protein is CASSLEGPELEGYTF.

This clone was seen only a few times. This chain links TRBV5-4 with TRBJ2-3; D may be TRBD1 (6 bases). The ends were cut back, 4 bases at V and 6 bases at J, with 12 bases in the middle. Per the germline V gene, CDR1 is SGHNT and CDR2 is YYREEE (reference sequence). The CDR3 is 13 amino acids. The CDR3 reads CASSLRTADTQYF. DNA of the CDR3: TGTGCCAGCAGCCTCCGGACAGCGGATACGCAGTATTTT.

The V gene is TRBV7-9, the J gene TRBJ2-1, with D unclear. Trimming stripped 4 bases from V and 7 bases from J, with 2 bases between. Germline CDR1 reads SEHNR; CDR2 reads FQNEAQ (reference sequence). There are 10 residues in the CDR3. CDR3 DNA: TGTGCCAGCAGCTCTAATGAGCAGTTCTTC. It encodes CASSSNEQFF.

The genes are TRBV4-2 and TRBJ2-2; a possible D gene is TRBD1 (5 bases). The CDR3 has 16 residues. Trimming left V 0 bases short and J 0 bases short, with 8 bases between. Germline V lookup: CDR1 LGHNA, CDR2 YNFKEQ. CDR3 in amino acids: CASSQDPGSNTGELFF. The CDR3 region has the DNA TGTGCCAGCAGCCAAGATCCAGGGTCGAACACCGGGGAGCTGTTTTTT.

The chain combines TRBV7-9 with TRBJ1-4; 8 nucleotides match TRBD1. The CDR3 consists of 14 residues. J gave up 7 bases and V 1 base, and 2 bases lay outside the gene matches. Germline V gives CDR1 SEHNR, CDR2 FQNEAQ (reference sequence). CDR3 loop: CASSLGTGLEKLFF. CDR3 nucleotide sequence: TGTGCCAGCAGCTTAGGGACAGGGCTTGAAAAACTGTTTTTT.

The rearrangement joins TRBV5-1 to TRBJ1-4; TRBD1 matches at 8 bases. CDR1 and CDR2 (germline): SGHRS, YFSETQ. The CDR3 is 14 amino acids. The V gene end was trimmed by 4 bases and the J gene end by 8 bases; junction bases not matched to a gene: 7. The CDR3 DNA reads as TGCGCCAGCAGCAATTCAGGGGGCGGAGAAAAACTGTTTTTT. It yields the protein CASSNSGGGEKLFF.

This chain joins TRBV18 and TRBJ1-5; 10 positions match TRBD1. The CDR3 spans 15 residues. The junction had 5 bases not matched to a gene; V was cut back by 3 bases and J by 6 bases. Germline assignment: CDR1 KGHSH and CDR2 LQKENI. The chain's CDR3 is CASSPGTGEGQPQHF. The CDR3 bases are TGTGCCAGCTCACCTGGGACAGGGGAGGGTCAGCCCCAGCATTTT.

V is TRBV19 and J is TRBJ1-4, with a weak D call TRBD1 (5 bases). V lost 5 bases and J lost 7, with 14 bases in between. Germline CDR1 and CDR2: LNHDA and SQIVND (reference sequence). The CDR3 covers 14 residues. CDR3 sequence (DNA): TGTGCCAGTAGTCCCCTGGGGCGAGGTGAAAAACTGTTTTTT. Protein: CASSPLGRGEKLFF.

The V and J genes are TRBV6-9 and TRBJ1-5, with 7 bases lining up with TRBD1. The CDR3 covers 15 residues. Germline values: CDR1 MNHGY, CDR2 SVAAGI. Trimming removed 2 bases from V and 1 base from J; junction bases left unmatched: 2. This CDR3 reads CASSYPRGSNQPQHF. DNA for the CDR3: TGTGCCAGCAGTTATCCCAGGGGGAGCAATCAGCCCCAGCATTTT.

For the CDR3, the DNA is TGTGCCTGGAGTCCTTTTGGGCACGGTCAGCCCCAGCATTTT. Its protein is CAWSPFGHGQPQHF. V and J are TRBV30 and TRBJ1-5, with D unclear. V dropped 2 bases and J dropped 6 bases, with 14 bases sitting between them. From germline, CDR1 is GTSNPN and CDR2 SVGIG (reference sequence). The length of the CDR3 is 14 residues.

This rearrangement joins TRBV6-5 to TRBJ1-2, with TRBD1 matching over 7 bases. V lost 2 bases, J lost 8 bases, and 14 bases stayed unmatched. This CDR3 is 16 amino acids long. Germline V CDR1 and CDR2: MNHEY, SVGAGI. CDR3 protein: CASSYSRQGDSRGYTF. The DNA for the CDR3 is TGTGCCAGCAGTTACAGCCGACAGGGAGACTCCCGGGGCTACACCTTC.

The V gene is TRBV7-8, the J gene TRBJ1-5; D remains unclear. Germline values: CDR1 SGHVS, CDR2 FQNEAQ. Between the trimmed V and J ends, which lost 0 bases and 1 base, there was a span of 7 bases. The CDR3 loop spans 15 amino acids. CDR3 protein: CASSLAQISNQPQHF. CDR3 in DNA: TGTGCCAGCAGCTTAGCACAGATCAGCAATCAGCCCCAGCATTTT.

This chain links TRBV12-5 with TRBJ1-2; 8 nucleotides line up with TRBD1. The CDR3 loop spans 15 amino acids. The germline V gene has CDR1 LGHNT and CDR2 FRNRAP. Unmatched junction bases numbered 5, after V lost 0 bases and J lost 5 bases. In DNA form, the CDR3 reads TGTGCTAGTGGTTTGGTACCCGGACAGGGTTATGGCTACACCTTC. Its translation: CASGLVPGQGYGYTF.

The chain combines TRBV4-2 with TRBJ2-7, with 7 bases matching TRBD2. The germline CDR1 and CDR2 sequences are LGHNA and YNFKEQ. The V segment lost 1 base and the J segment 1 base; nucleotides outside the gene matches: 10. The CDR3 is 17 amino acids. The CDR3 nucleotides read TGTGCCAGCAGCCAAGGGGACGCCAGCGGGGAATCCTACGAGCAGTACTTC. Translated, it gives CASSQGDASGESYEQYF.